The present T cell receptor beta chain was sequenced within a study of blood T cell repertoires in COVID-19. Study in general: Acute and convalescent COVID-19 samples came from the United States, Italy and Spain. The cDNA or gDNA used as material had been derived from T cells, B-cell-depleted T cells, or PBMCs.

Under the authors' procedure: It was from reference gene primer amplification that nucleated cell counts were estimated. This table comes from immunoSEQ multiplex PCR, and its TCRdb copy is limited to in-frame clones, with some not included. The DNA was the basis for D and trimming; V, J and clone size are from that table. The data show 120,000 to 150,000 clones, around 89% seen once. The source of this sequence is a woman of 80 years or more with acute or convalescent COVID-19. Sequencing was done on a sample of peripheral blood.

The CDR3 reads CATSRSWGGAGYTF. The CDR3 region has the DNA TGTGCCACCAGCAGGTCTTGGGGGGGAGCTGGCTACACCTTC. The chain joins TRBV15 to TRBJ1-2, with a tentative D call TRBD1 (5 bases). The CDR3 covers 14 residues. The V gene's germline CDR1 is LNHNV and CDR2 YYDKDF (reference sequence). Deletions cut 3 bases from V and 7 bases from J, with 15 bases between.